This T cell receptor (beta chain) is from a study of beta chain features in type 1 diabetes. This clone has more than one count but fewer than ten. Its cognate antigen is unknown. The authors reverse transcribed all of the isolated RNA, so sequencing captured expressed TCRB transcripts. TCRdb keeps only in-frame clones here, not all; method: immunoSEQ multiplex PCR. The sample contains nearly 250,000 clones, 13% to 15% of which appear only once. The CDR3 totals 16 residues. The V and J ends lost 2 bases and 5 bases respectively, with 13 bases between them. Per the germline V gene, CDR1 is SNHLY and CDR2 is FYNNEI. Cell sorting via CD45RO/CCR7/CD25/CD127/CD95/CD27 was performed to obtain CD4+ naive, central memory, regulatory and stem cell-like memory cells. General study points: Among patients with Type 1 diabetes, TCRB CDR3s were moderately but significantly shorter in every one of the four CD4+ subsets.

The specimen was naive CD4+ T cells from blood. The chain is built from TRBV2 and TRBJ1-6; D gene uncertain. The origin of this receptor is a woman aged 40 to 50 in good health. Written as DNA, the CDR3 is TGTGCCAGCAGTGAATTCGGGAAGGAGAATAATTCACCCCTCCACTTT. Its translation: CASSEFGKENNSPLHF.